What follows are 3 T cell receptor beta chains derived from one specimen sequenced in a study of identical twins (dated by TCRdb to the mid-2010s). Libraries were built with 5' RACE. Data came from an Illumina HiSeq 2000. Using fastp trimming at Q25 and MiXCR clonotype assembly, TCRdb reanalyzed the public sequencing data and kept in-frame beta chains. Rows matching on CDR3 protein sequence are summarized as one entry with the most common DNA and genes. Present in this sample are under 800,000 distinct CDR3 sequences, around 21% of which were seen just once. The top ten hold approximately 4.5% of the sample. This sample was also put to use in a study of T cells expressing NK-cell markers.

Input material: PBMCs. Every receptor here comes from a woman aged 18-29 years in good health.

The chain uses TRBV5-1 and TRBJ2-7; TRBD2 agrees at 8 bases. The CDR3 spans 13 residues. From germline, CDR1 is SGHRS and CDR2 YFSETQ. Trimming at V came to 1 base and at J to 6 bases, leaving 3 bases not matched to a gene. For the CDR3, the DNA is TGCGCCAGCAGCTTGATCAGCGGGGGCGAGCAGTACTTC. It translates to CASSLISGGEQYF.

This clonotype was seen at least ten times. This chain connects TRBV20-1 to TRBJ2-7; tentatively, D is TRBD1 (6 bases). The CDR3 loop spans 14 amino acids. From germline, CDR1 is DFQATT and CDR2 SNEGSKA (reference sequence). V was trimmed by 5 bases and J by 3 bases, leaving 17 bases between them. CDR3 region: CSASIADRSYEQYF. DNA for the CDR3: TGCAGTGCTTCTATTGCCGACAGGAGCTACGAGCAGTACTTC.

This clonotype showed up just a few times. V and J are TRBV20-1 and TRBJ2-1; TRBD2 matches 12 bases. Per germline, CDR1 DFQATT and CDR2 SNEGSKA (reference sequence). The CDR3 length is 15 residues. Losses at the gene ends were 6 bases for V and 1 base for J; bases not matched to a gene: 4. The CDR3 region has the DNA TGCAGTGCCCCCGGACTAGCGGGGTCCTACAATGAGCAGTTCTTC. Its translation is CSAPGLAGSYNEQFF.